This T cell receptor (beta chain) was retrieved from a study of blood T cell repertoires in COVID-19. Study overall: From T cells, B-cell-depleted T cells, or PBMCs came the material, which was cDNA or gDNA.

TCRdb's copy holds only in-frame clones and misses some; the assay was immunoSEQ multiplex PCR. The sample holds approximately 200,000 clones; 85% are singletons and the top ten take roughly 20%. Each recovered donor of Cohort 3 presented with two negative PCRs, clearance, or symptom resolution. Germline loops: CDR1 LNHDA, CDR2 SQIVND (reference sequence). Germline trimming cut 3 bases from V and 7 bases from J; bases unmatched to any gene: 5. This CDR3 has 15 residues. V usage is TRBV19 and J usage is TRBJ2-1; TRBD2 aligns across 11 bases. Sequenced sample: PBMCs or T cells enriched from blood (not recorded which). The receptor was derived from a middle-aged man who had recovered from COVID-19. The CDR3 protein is CASSMGLAETNEQFF. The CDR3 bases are TGTGCCAGTAGTATGGGACTAGCGGAGACTAATGAGCAGTTCTTC.